This T cell receptor beta chain was obtained from a study of blood T cell repertoires in COVID-19 (dated by TCRdb to the early 2020s). At the level of the whole study: Collaborator samples came from the United States, Italy and Spain and covered acute and convalescent phases of COVID-19. The prospective study material was composed of cDNA or gDNA derived from T cells, B-cell-depleted T cells, or PBMCs. The dataset comprised deeply sampled blood TCRbeta repertoires from subjects exposed to, actively infected with, or recovered from COVID-19. The repertoires were released in a freely available public database meant as a resource for research on the immune response to SARS-CoV-2. Samples were obtained from the ongoing ImmuneRACE study (first 160 participants) and from over 1,000 subjects provided by 6 global collaborators. The sample metadata nearly always contained a de-identified subject ID, COVID-19 status, age in years and sex. Where available, HLA class I and class II types were taken from metadata supplied by the sample provider and were not determined by assay-based typing.

For this chain, trimming is 3 bases at the V end and 1 base at the J end, and the number of junction bases without a gene match is 6. The CDR3 measures 16 amino acids from cysteine to phenylalanine. Only the CDR3 region is kept as DNA, spanning 48 bases read in frame from base 1. CDR1 and CDR2 (WNHNN, SYGVQD) derive from the germline V gene (reference sequence). The collaborating institutions used their own protocols to collect whole blood in K2EDTA tubes. For TCRbeta analysis, collaborators shipped samples in one of three forms: frozen whole blood, isolated PBMCs, or DNA extracted from either of those sample types. TCRbeta CDR3 regions were amplified from genomic DNA by means of the immunoSEQ Assay, a bias-controlled multiplex PCR. On the study's bioinformatics: Within the assay, amplification of reference gene primers was used to estimate how many nucleated cells each sample contained. To quantify the absolute abundance of each unique TCRbeta CDR3 rearrangement, sequence reads were collapsed and filtered. Productive Simpson clonality was computed per sample as the square root of Simpson's diversity index over productive rearrangements. Imported from immuneACCESS, the table was reduced by TCRdb to in-frame sequences with V and J called. These copies leave out some clones; in studies compared against another copy, an unresolved V gene accounts for under half, and the cause of the remainder is not known. V and J calls and clone size are copied from that table; D and trimming were computed from the DNA. Counted in this sample were about 380,000 clones; around 85% of them appeared once. Clones ranked in the top ten supply 3.6% of the sample.

The paper's findings and limits, for the study overall: How much clinical and demographic metadata was included differed by source and by participant, and the metadata was provided uncurated.

This clone was counted a single time. What this receptor recognizes is not known. Per-nucleotide qualities are absent, and no much larger clonotype sits a single base away. The sequencing input was peripheral blood. The sequence was collected from a woman aged 18-29 years with acute or convalescent COVID-19. The V and J segments used are TRBV10-1 and TRBJ2-5; 9 of the junction bases match TRBD1. Here the CDR3 is given as CASSESGTGIQETQYF. In nucleotides, the sequence is TGCGCCAGCAGTGAATCAGGGACAGGGATCCAAGAGACCCAGTACTTC.